This is a list of T cell receptor beta chains from one sample in a study of lymphopenia after photon versus proton radiotherapy. The repertoire was sequenced with immunoSEQ multiplex PCR; TCRdb's copy has only in-frame clones and lacks some. The sample consists of around 64,000 clones, less than 95% of them appearing once. The sequencing used peripheral blood, collected from a patient treated with photon-based radiotherapy. The origin of the receptors is a middle-aged woman with cholangiocarcinoma. Each CDR3 is given without its conserved first and last residue. Fields, in order: clone size, D gene, J gene, V gene, CDR3 protein. A D gene is named only where the DNA matches it firmly. Some rows mark clone size as missing; the rest say once, few, many or name a class of expanded clone.

clone size: .
D gene: .
J gene: TRBJ1-4
V gene: TRBV19
CDR3 protein: ASSNPPDNREKLF

clone size: few
D gene: TRBD1
J gene: TRBJ1-2
V gene: TRBV2
CDR3 protein: ASMTGGNGYT

clone size: once
D gene: .
J gene: TRBJ2-7
V gene: TRBV29-1
CDR3 protein: SVEGRGRGEQY

clone size: .
D gene: .
J gene: TRBJ2-5
V gene: TRBV28
CDR3 protein: ASLSGTGRGYQETQY

clone size: .
D gene: .
J gene: TRBJ2-7
V gene: TRBV7-2
CDR3 protein: ASGGGGTDYEQY

clone size: .
D gene: .
J gene: TRBJ1-6
V gene: TRBV12-5
CDR3 protein: ASGLVQGANSPLH

clone size: .
D gene: TRBD2
J gene: TRBJ2-3
V gene: TRBV7-9
CDR3 protein: ASSPLIGGGLHTDTQY

clone size: .
D gene: TRBD1
J gene: TRBJ1-1
V gene: TRBV10-3
CDR3 protein: AITSDRDNTEAF

clone size: .
D gene: .
J gene: TRBJ2-7
V gene: TRBV5-1
CDR3 protein: ASSSQGWVGEQY

clone size: .
D gene: .
J gene: TRBJ2-5
V gene: TRBV9
CDR3 protein: ASSVGGQETQY

clone size: .
D gene: TRBD2
J gene: TRBJ2-7
V gene: TRBV7-3
CDR3 protein: AGPPLAGGSSYEQY

clone size: .
D gene: .
J gene: TRBJ2-7
V gene: TRBV30
CDR3 protein: AWRRGMTASYEQY

clone size: .
D gene: TRBD1
J gene: TRBJ2-5
V gene: TRBV5-5
CDR3 protein: ASSLGRQGARTQY

clone size: .
D gene: TRBD1
J gene: TRBJ2-7
V gene: TRBV28
CDR3 protein: ASSPTGVVYEQY

clone size: .
D gene: .
J gene: TRBJ1-2
V gene: TRBV7-3
CDR3 protein: ASSAGKGTGYT

clone size: .
D gene: .
J gene: TRBJ1-2
V gene: TRBV14
CDR3 protein: ASSQADRLYGYT

clone size: .
D gene: .
J gene: TRBJ1-1
V gene: TRBV13
CDR3 protein: ASSLGQGPEGAF

clone size: .
D gene: .
J gene: TRBJ1-5
V gene: TRBV21-1
CDR3 protein: ASSKVRDFHYSNQPQH